Detailed here is one TCR beta chain. Its matching antigen is unknown. This entry is derived from a study of shared clonotypes between healthy human individuals. Whole-study results and caveats: Sampling covered nothing but blood. Tissue TCR repertoires likely differ from those found in blood.

Original handling: ImmunoSEQ only sent back junction sequences with no quality scores, so filtering was done differently. TCRdb's copy holds only in-frame clones and misses some; the assay was immunoSEQ multiplex PCR. V, J and clone size are those of that table, while D and trimming were read from the DNA. This repertoire shows 500,000 to 650,000 clones, around 78% found once; its top ten account for about 11%. Genomic DNA, for the unsorted samples, came from about 90 million PBMCs. The germline gives CDR1 KGHSH, CDR2 LQKENI. The junction had 11 bases not matched to a gene; V was cut back by 6 bases and J by 7 bases. This CDR3 is 14 amino acids long.

Sequencing input: PBMCs. This receptor was identified in a woman in her thirties or forties in good health. Some clones in this sample may be carry-over from other donors' samples. The V call is TRBV18, the J call TRBJ2-7, with 8 nucleotides matching TRBD1. This chain's CDR3 is CASSPDQGAGEQYF. CDR3 DNA: TGTGCCAGCTCCCCAGACCAGGGGGCGGGTGAGCAGTACTTC.